This TCR beta chain was sequenced in a study of blood T cells in healthy people across ages. This clonotype has more than one count but fewer than ten. V lost 2 bases, J lost 2 bases, and 10 bases lay in between. The CDR3 contains 13 residues. Germline-derived CDR1 and CDR2 are DFQATT and SNEGSKA (reference sequence). Through a sample-barcoded 5' primer and a J-beta primer mix, a second PCR was run for about 6 to 12 cycles. One entry per CDR3 protein, called by TCRdb with MiXCR from the 5' RACE reads. The table has about 640,000 distinct CDR3 sequences, roughly two fifths seen once. This TCR was sampled from a man aged 80 or over in good health. Sequenced input: blood. The chain has TRBV20-1 and TRBJ2-7, with D hard to call. CDR3 region: CSARSGITYEQYF. The CDR3, as DNA: TGCAGTGCTAGATCAGGTATTACCTACGAGCAGTACTTC.